Included here is one TCR beta chain sequence, with context. Its target is unknown. The data stem from a study of response to subunit inactivated influenza vaccine. V dropped 4 bases and J dropped 2 bases, with 8 bases sitting between them. CDR1 and CDR2 from the germline V gene are SNHLY and FYNNEI. The CDR3 covers 13 residues. TCRdb called the RT-PCR reads again in MiXCR, with one record for every CDR3 protein. In the table there are around 190,000 distinct CDR3 sequences, 7.5% to 10% of which are singletons. Whole-study findings and limits: T cells newly recruited by each seasonal influenza vaccination are few, the authors suggested.

The specimen comprised non-naive T cells sorted from PBMCs, sampled on the day of vaccination. This clonotype originated in a man over 45 who received an inactivated influenza vaccine. The chain links TRBV2 to TRBJ1-2; D is ambiguous. The CDR3, as DNA: TGTGCCAGCAGTGGGACCGTGAACTATGGCTACACCTTC. Protein product: CASSGTVNYGYTF.